This T cell receptor beta chain was obtained from a study of CD8 T cells in ankylosing spondylitis. From the 5' RACE reads, TCRdb called clonotypes with MiXCR, one entry per CDR3 protein. The top ten clones hold approximately 3.5% of a sample with more than 400,000 distinct CDR3 sequences, less than 6% of them seen once. The germline V gene encodes CDR1 LGHDT and CDR2 YNNKEL (reference sequence). V trimming: 4 bases; J trimming: 4 bases; junction bases outside the gene matches: 2. The CDR3 runs to 14 residues. Study-level points and caveats: A motif of fewer than ten highly homologous TCR beta variants was seen as apparently characteristic of ankylosing spondylitis blood. CD8+ disease-linked clones were present at relatively low frequencies in blood.

This clonotype was detected many times. Its target is not known. Source material: blood, either unsorted or a sorted T cell fraction (not recorded which). This TCR came from a male donor with ankylosing spondylitis. The rearrangement joins TRBV3-1 to TRBJ2-2; TRBD2 matches at 8 bases. This CDR3 is CASSLAGITGELFF. CDR3 DNA sequence: TGTGCCAGCAGCCTAGCGGGGATCACCGGGGAGCTGTTTTTT. Together with reference TRBV3-1 and TRBJ2-2, the CDR3 gives the full variable domain: DTAVSQTPKYLVTQMGNDKSIKCEQNLGHDTMYWYKQDSKKFLKIMFSYNNKELIINETVPNRFSPKSPDKAHLNLHINSLELGDSAVYFCASSLAGITGELFFGEGSRLTVL.